This T cell receptor (beta chain) derives from a study of memory CD4+ T cells and cytomegalovirus serostatus. Background on the study: This sample comes from healthy Belgian adults, fewer than ten CMV seropositive, roughly 22 seronegative. Study observations and caveats: Suggested: most of the CMV-linked TCR signature lies in CD4+ memory cells.

V lost 3 bases and J 3 bases, leaving 17 bases between the germline ends. The CDR3 has 16 amino acids. Germline CDR1 SGDLS, CDR2 YYNGEE. Clones were read by immunoSEQ multiplex PCR, and TCRdb kept only the in-frame ones, dropping some. The sample has about 46,000 clones, 60% to 80% seen once. This clone was counted between two and nine times. The antigen is not known. The sort gate was single viable CD3+CD4+CD8-CD45RO+ cells for memory CD4+ T cells. CD4+ T cells were isolated by positive magnetic selection. The sample taken for sequencing was memory CD4+ T cells from blood. The gene calls are TRBV9 and TRBJ2-3; a possible D gene is TRBD1 (6 bases). The source is an adult in good health and CMV-seronegative. Written as DNA, the CDR3 is TGTGCCAGCAGCGAGGGGCAGGGGTTCGGGACAGATACGCAGTATTTT. Its protein product is CASSEGQGFGTDTQYF.